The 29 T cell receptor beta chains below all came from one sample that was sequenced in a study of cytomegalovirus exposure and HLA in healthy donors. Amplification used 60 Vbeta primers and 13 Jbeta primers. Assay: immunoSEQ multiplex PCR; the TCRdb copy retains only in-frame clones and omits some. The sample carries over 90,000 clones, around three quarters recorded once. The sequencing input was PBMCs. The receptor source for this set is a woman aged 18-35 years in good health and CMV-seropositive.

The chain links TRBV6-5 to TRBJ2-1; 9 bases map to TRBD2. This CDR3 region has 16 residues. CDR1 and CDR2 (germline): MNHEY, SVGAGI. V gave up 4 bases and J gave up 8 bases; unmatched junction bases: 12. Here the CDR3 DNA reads TGTGCCAGCAGTTCCTTTTCTGCGGGGGGGCTTGATGAGCAGTTCTTC. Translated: CASSSFSAGGLDEQFF.

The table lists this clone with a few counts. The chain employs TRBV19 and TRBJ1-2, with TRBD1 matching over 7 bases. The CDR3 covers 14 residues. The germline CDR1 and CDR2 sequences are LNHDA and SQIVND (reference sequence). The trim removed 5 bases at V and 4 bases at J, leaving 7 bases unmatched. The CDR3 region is CASSPGDSPYGYTF. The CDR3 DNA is TGTGCCAGTAGTCCTGGGGACAGTCCCTATGGCTACACCTTC.

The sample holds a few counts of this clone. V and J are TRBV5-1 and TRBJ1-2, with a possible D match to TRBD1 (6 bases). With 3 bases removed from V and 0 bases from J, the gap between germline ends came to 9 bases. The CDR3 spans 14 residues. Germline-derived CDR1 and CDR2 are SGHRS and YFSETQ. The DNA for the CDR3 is TGCGCCAGCAGCTCAGGACAGCCTAACTATGGCTACACCTTC. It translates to CASSSGQPNYGYTF.

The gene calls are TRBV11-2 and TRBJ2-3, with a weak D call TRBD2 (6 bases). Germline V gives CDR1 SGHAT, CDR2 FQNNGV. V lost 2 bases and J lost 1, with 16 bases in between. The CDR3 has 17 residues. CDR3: CASSLNRYSGRTDTQYF. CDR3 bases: TGTGCCAGCAGCTTAAACCGATATAGCGGACGCACAGATACGCAGTATTTT.

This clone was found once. CDR3 residues: CASSLGRGTGYEQYF. The CDR3, as DNA: TGTGCCAGCAGCTTAGGGCGGGGAACAGGATACGAGCAGTACTTC. The chain recombines TRBV11-2 with TRBJ2-7; perhaps TRBD2 as D (6 bases). CDR1 SGHAT and CDR2 FQNNGV come from the germline V gene. The CDR3 has 15 amino acids. V was pared by 1 base and J by 4 bases, with 14 bases between.

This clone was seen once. The CDR3 here is CASSPWTDNEQFF. CDR3 coding DNA: TGTGCCAGCTCACCTTGGACTGACAATGAGCAGTTCTTC. The V gene is TRBV18, the J gene TRBJ2-1; tentatively, D is TRBD2 (5 bases). This CDR3 spans 13 amino acids. The germline V gene encodes CDR1 KGHSH and CDR2 LQKENI. The V end was cut by 3 bases, the J end by 5 bases, with 8 bases between.

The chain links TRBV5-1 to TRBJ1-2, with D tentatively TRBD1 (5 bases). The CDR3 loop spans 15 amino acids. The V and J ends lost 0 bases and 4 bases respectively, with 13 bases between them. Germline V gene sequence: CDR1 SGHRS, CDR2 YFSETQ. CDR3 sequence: CASSLVDRVAYGYTF. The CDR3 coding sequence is TGCGCCAGCAGCTTGGTTGACAGAGTGGCCTATGGCTACACCTTC.

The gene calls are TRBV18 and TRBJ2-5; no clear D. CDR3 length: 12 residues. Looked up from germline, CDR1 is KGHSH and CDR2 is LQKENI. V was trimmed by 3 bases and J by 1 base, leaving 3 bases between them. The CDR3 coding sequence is TGTGCCAGCTCACCTATCCAAGAGACCCAGTACTTC. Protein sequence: CASSPIQETQYF.

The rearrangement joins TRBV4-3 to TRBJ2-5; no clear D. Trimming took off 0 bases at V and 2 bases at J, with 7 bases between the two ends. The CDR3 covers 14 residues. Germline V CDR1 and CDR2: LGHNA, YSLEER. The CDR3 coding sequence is TGCGCCAGCAGCCAAGAGGCAGTGCAAGAGACCCAGTACTTC. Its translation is CASSQEAVQETQYF.

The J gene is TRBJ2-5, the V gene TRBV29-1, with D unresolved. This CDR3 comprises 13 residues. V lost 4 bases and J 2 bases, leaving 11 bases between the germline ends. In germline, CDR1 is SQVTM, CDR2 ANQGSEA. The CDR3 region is CSVAGTDQETQYF. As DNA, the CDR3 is TGCAGCGTTGCCGGAACAGATCAAGAGACCCAGTACTTC. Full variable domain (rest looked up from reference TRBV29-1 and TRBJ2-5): SAVISQKPSRDICQRGTSLTIQCQVDSQVTMMFWYRQQPGQSLTLIATANQGSEATYESGFVIDKFPISRPNLTFSTLTVSNMSPEDSSIYLCSVAGTDQETQYFGPGTRLLVL.

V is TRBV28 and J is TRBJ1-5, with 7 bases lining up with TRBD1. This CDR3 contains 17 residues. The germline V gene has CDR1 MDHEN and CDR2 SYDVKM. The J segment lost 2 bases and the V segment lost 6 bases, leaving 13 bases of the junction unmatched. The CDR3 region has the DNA TGTGCCAGCAGGACTGACAGGGTAGGGTTCGGCAATCAGCCCCAGCATTTT. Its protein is CASRTDRVGFGNQPQHF.

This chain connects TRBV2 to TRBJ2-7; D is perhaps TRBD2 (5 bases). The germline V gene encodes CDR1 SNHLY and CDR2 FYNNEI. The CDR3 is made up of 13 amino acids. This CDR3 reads CAVLGGPNYEQYF. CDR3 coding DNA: TGTGCAGTTTTAGGAGGCCCAAACTACGAGCAGTACTTC.

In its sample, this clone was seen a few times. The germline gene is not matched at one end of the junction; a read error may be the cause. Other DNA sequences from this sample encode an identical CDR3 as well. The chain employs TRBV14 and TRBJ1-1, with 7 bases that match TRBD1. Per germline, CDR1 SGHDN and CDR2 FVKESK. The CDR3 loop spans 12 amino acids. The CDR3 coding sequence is TGTGCCAGTAGCCATGACAGGGTGCGGGCTTTCTTT. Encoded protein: CASSHDRVRAFF.

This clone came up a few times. The chain's CDR3 is CSVDILNTEAFF. DNA for the CDR3: TGCAGCGTTGATATCTTGAACACTGAAGCTTTCTTT. The rearrangement uses TRBV29-1 and TRBJ1-1, with D hard to call. With 3 bases removed from V and 0 bases from J, the gap between germline ends came to 5 bases. The germline gives CDR1 SQVTM, CDR2 ANQGSEA. The CDR3 contains 12 residues.

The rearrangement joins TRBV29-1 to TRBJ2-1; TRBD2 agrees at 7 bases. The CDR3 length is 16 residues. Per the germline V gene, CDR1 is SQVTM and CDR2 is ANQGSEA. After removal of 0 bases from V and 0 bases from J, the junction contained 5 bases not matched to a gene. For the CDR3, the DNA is TGCAGCGTTGAAGACGGGGGGAGGAACTCCTACAATGAGCAGTTCTTC. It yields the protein CSVEDGGRNSYNEQFF.

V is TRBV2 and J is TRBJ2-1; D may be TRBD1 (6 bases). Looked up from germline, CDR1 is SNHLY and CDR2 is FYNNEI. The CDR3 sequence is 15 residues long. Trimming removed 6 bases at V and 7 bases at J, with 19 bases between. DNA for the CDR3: TGTGCCAGCAGCCGACAGGCCCATCAAAGGAATGAGCAGTTCTTC. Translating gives CASSRQAHQRNEQFF.

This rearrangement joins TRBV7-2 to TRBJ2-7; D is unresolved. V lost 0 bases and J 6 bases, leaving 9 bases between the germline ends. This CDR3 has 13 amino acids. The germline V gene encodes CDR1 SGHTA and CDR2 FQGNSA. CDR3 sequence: CASSLASPSEQYF. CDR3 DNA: TGTGCCAGCAGCTTAGCGAGTCCCTCCGAGCAGTACTTC.

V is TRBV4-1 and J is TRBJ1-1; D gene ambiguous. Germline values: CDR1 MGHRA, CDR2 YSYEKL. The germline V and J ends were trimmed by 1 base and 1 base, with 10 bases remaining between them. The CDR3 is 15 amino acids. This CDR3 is CASSQAGQWNTEAFF. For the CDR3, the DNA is TGCGCCAGCAGCCAAGCTGGCCAGTGGAACACTGAAGCTTTCTTT.

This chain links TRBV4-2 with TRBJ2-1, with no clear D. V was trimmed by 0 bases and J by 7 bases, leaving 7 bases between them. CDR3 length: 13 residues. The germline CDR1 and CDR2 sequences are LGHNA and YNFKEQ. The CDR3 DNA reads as TGTGCCAGCAGCCAAGATTACTCGAATGAGCAGTTCTTC. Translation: CASSQDYSNEQFF.

The CDR3 region has the DNA TGTGCCACCAGCAGAGATCAGCTGGCGGGACCTCGTAATGAGCAGTTCTTC. Its translation: CATSRDQLAGPRNEQFF. This rearrangement joins TRBV15 to TRBJ2-1; possible D gene TRBD2, 6 bases. Trimming pared 0 bases from V and 7 bases from J, leaving 19 bases between. Germline CDR1 is LNHNV and CDR2 is YYDKDF (reference sequence). CDR3 length equals 17 residues.

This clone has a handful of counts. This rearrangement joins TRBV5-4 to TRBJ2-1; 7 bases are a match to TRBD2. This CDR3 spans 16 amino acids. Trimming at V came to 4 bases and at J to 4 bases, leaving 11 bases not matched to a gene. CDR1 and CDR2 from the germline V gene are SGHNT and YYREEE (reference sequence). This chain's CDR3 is CASSKGGTTEYNEQFF. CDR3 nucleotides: TGTGCCAGCAGCAAGGGCGGGACTACCGAGTACAATGAGCAGTTCTTC.

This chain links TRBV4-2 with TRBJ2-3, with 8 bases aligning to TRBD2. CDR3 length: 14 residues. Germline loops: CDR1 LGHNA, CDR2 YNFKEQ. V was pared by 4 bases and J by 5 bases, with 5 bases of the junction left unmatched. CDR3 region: CASSPGTRVDTQYF. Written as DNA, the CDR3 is TGTGCCAGCAGCCCCGGGACTAGGGTAGATACGCAGTATTTT.

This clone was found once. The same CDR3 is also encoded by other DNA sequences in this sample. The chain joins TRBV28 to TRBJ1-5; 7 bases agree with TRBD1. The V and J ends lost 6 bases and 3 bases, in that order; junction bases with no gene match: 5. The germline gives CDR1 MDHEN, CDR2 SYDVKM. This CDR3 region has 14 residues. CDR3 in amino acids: CASSPDRDNQPQHF. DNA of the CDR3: TGTGCCAGCAGCCCAGACAGGGACAATCAGCCCCAGCATTTT. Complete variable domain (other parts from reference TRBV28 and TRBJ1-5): DVKVTQSSRYLVKRTGEKVFLECVQDMDHENMFWYRQDPGLGLRLIYFSYDVKMKEKGDIPEGYSVSREKKERFSLILESASTNQTSMYLCASSPDRDNQPQHFGDGTRLSIL.

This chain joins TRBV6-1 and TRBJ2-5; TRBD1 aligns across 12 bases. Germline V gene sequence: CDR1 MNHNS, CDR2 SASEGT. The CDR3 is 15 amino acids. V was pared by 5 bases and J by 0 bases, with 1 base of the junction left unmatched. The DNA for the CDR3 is TGTGCCAGCAGTCGGGACAGGGGGCACCAAGAGACCCAGTACTTC. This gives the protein CASSRDRGHQETQYF.

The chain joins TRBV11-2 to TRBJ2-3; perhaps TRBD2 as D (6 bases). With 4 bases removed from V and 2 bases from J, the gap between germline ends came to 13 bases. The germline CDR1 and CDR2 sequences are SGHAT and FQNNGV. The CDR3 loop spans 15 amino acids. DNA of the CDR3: TGTGCCAGCAGCTGGTGGGGGGTAATCACAGATACGCAGTATTTT. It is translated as CASSWWGVITDTQYF.

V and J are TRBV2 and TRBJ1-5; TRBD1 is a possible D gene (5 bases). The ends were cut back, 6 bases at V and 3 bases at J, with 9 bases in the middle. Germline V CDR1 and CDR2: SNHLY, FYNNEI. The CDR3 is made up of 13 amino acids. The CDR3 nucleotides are TGTGCCAGCAGCAGGGCTGCCAATCAGCCCCAGCATTTT. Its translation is CASSRAANQPQHF.

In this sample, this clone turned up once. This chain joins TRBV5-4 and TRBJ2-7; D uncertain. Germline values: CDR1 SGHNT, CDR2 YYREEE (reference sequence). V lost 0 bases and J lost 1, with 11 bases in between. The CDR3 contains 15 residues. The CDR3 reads CASSLGPGASYEQYF. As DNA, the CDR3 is TGTGCCAGCAGCTTGGGGCCAGGTGCTTCCTACGAGCAGTACTTC.

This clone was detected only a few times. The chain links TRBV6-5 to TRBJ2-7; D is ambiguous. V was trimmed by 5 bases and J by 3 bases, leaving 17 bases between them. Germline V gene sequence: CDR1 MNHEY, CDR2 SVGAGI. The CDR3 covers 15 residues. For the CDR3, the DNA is TGTGCCAGCAGTCTAGGCGGCTTAAGTAACTACGAGCAGTACTTC. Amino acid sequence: CASSLGGLSNYEQYF.

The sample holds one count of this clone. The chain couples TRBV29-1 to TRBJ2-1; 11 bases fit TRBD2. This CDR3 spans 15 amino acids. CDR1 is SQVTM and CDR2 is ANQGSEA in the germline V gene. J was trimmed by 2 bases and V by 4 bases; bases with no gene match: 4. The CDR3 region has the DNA TGCAGCGTTGGCATAGCGGGGGGGGCCTACAATGAGCAGTTCTTC. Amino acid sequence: CSVGIAGGAYNEQFF.